The clone carrying this TCR beta chain showed up just once. Generated by immunoSEQ multiplex PCR, the TCRdb table keeps only in-frame clones and is missing some. Among about 680,000 clones listed, more than 70% were seen once. These data come from a study of Ad26.COV2.S vaccination and SARS-CoV-2 variants. Stated treatment: around 19 received Ad26.COV2.S at low or high dose, single or two shots; 5 received placebo; per-sample allocation not given. Each sample was drawn 63 days after the first injection (of vaccine or placebo). Germline lookup yields CDR1 LGHNT and CDR2 FRNRAP. Trimming at V came to 6 bases and at J to 7 bases, leaving 6 bases not matched to a gene. This CDR3 spans 14 amino acids.

The clonotype was recovered from a person between 18 and 59 years old who received the Ad26.COV2.S COVID-19 vaccine or a placebo. The sequenced sample was peripheral blood, obtained in a trial of Ad26.COV2.S vaccine versus placebo. V is TRBV12-5 and J is TRBJ1-4, with 9 bases identical to TRBD1. Here the CDR3 DNA reads TGTGCTAGTGGCACAGGGGGCCGAGGTGAAAAACTGTTTTTT. Encoded protein: CASGTGGRGEKLFF.